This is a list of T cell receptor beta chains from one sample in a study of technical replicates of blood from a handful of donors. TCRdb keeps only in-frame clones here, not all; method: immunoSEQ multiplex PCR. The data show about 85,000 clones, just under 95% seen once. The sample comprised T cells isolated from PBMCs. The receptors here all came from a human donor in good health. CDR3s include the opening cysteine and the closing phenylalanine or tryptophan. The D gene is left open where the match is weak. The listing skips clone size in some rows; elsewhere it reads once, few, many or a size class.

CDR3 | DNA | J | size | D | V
CASSIGPRDSNYEQYF | TGTGCCAGTAGTATAGGCCCCCGGGACAGCAACTACGAGCAGTACTTC | TRBJ2-7 | . | TRBD1 | TRBV19
CASSLGADETQYF | TGCGCCAGCAGCTTGGGTGCAGATGAGACCCAGTACTTC | TRBJ2-5 | . | . | TRBV5-1
CASSDSYRGTNTEAFF | TGTGCCAGCAGTGATAGTTACAGGGGAACTAACACTGAAGCTTTCTTT | TRBJ1-1 | . | TRBD1 | TRBV6-1
CSVAATYGYTF | TGCAGTGTGGCGGCGACCTATGGCTACACCTTC | TRBJ1-2 | . | . | TRBV20-1
CATLDWPADTQYF | TGTGCCACGCTGGACTGGCCGGCAGATACGCAGTATTTT | TRBJ2-3 | . | . | TRBV2
CASSYGLAGGPVGEQFF | TGCGCCAGCAGCTACGGACTAGCGGGGGGGCCGGTCGGTGAGCAGTTCTTC | TRBJ2-1 | . | TRBD2 | TRBV5-1
CASSFPRPGTGRITGELFF | TGTGCCAGCAGCTTTCCCCGGCCCGGGACAGGGAGAATCACCGGGGAGCTGTTTTTT | TRBJ2-2 | . | TRBD1 | TRBV7-3
CASSIAIEGTSGAYEQYF | TGTGCCAGTAGTATTGCCATTGAAGGGACTAGCGGAGCCTACGAGCAGTACTTC | TRBJ2-7 | . | TRBD2 | TRBV19
CASSPRGRDGYTF | TGTGCCAGCAGCCCACGTGGGAGGGATGGCTACACCTTC | TRBJ1-2 | . | . | TRBV7-9
CASSLIPGQGVDTQYF | TGTGCCAGCAGCTTAATTCCGGGACAGGGTGTGGATACGCAGTATTTT | TRBJ2-3 | . | TRBD1 | TRBV5-6
CASSEGTGEPDTQYF | TGTGCCAGCAGTGAAGGGACAGGGGAGCCAGATACGCAGTATTTT | TRBJ2-3 | . | TRBD1 | TRBV6-4
CASSSPGLEIYNEQFF | TGTGCCAGCAGCTCCCCGGGACTAGAGATTTACAATGAGCAGTTCTTC | TRBJ2-1 | once | TRBD2 | TRBV5-6
CASRLGQGTDTQYF | TGCGCCAGCAGATTGGGACAGGGTACAGATACGCAGTATTTT | TRBJ2-3 | . | TRBD1 | TRBV5-1
CASSLVQGGAFF | TGTGCCAGCAGCTTAGTGCAGGGTGGAGCTTTCTTT | TRBJ1-1 | once | . | TRBV7-9
CASKNPLGTDTQYF | TGTGCCAGTAAGAACCCGCTAGGCACAGATACGCAGTATTTT | TRBJ2-3 | . | . | TRBV19
CASSPKGLAGTFSTDTQYF | TGTGCCAGCTCACCGAAGGGACTAGCGGGGACGTTTAGCACAGATACGCAGTATTTT | TRBJ2-3 | . | TRBD2 | TRBV18
CATRQGLNEKLFF | TGTGCCACCCGACAGGGGCTTAATGAAAAACTGTTTTTT | TRBJ1-4 | . | TRBD1 | TRBV10-3
CSAIQAGHYGYTF | TGCAGCGCAATACAGGCAGGACACTATGGCTACACCTTC | TRBJ1-2 | . | . | TRBV29-1
CASSYPVRGDRETQYF | TGTGCCAGCAGTTACCCGGTTCGGGGGGATCGCGAGACCCAGTACTTC | TRBJ2-5 | . | TRBD2 | TRBV6-6
CATSRDHINSPLHF | TGTGCCACCAGCAGAGACCACATTAATTCACCCCTCCACTTT | TRBJ1-6 | . | . | TRBV15
CASSARTGGSMQGYEQYF | TGTGCCAGCAGTGCCAGGACAGGGGGCAGCATGCAGGGGTACGAGCAGTACTTC | TRBJ2-7 | . | TRBD1 | TRBV27
CASSPTGTGGEKLFF | TGTGCCAGCAGCCCCACCGGGACAGGGGGCGAAAAACTGTTTTTT | TRBJ1-4 | . | TRBD1 | TRBV7-9
CASRQTDTQYF | TGTGCCTCAAGACAGACAGATACGCAGTATTTT | TRBJ2-3 | once | . | TRBV6-5
CASSALPGHSSGNTIYF | TGTGCCAGCAGTGCCCTTCCGGGACACAGCTCTGGAAACACCATATATTTT | TRBJ1-3 | . | . | TRBV6-1
CASSVLVGNTIYF | TGTGCCAGCAGCGTACTCGTCGGAAACACCATATATTTT | TRBJ1-3 | . | . | TRBV9
CASSSRGQRVHQPQHF | TGTGCCAGCAGCTCACGGGGACAGAGGGTCCATCAGCCCCAGCATTTT | TRBJ1-5 | . | TRBD1 | TRBV7-8
CASSPRTVYEQYF | TGTGCCAGTAGTCCACGGACAGTCTACGAGCAGTACTTC | TRBJ2-7 | . | . | TRBV19
CASNLPPYPGGRQYF | TGTGCCAGCAACCTTCCCCCTTACCCGGGAGGCCGGCAGTACTTC | TRBJ2-7 | . | TRBD2 | TRBV6-1
CASTPGFLETQYF | TGTGCCAGCACCCCGGGGTTTTTGGAGACCCAGTACTTC | TRBJ2-5 | . | . | TRBV28
CASSPRDRQETQYF | TGTGCCAGCTCACCTAGGGACAGACAAGAGACCCAGTACTTC | TRBJ2-5 | . | TRBD1 | TRBV18
CASSNEAGNTIYF | TGTGCCAGCAGTAATGAAGCGGGAAACACCATATATTTT | TRBJ1-3 | few | . | TRBV6-5
CASASLGGVTDTQYF | TGTGCCAGCGCCAGCCTGGGGGGAGTCACAGATACGCAGTATTTT | TRBJ2-3 | . | . | TRBV7-8
CASRFSGGLDYEQYF | TGCGCCAGCAGATTTAGCGGGGGGCTGGACTACGAGCAGTACTTC | TRBJ2-7 | once | TRBD2 | TRBV10-2
CASSLTGEPYEQYF | TGCGCCAGCAGCTTAACAGGGGAACCCTACGAGCAGTACTTC | TRBJ2-7 | . | TRBD1 | TRBV5-1
CASSLGVGTGTEKLFF | TGTGCCAGCAGTTTAGGGGTGGGGACAGGGACTGAAAAACTGTTTTTT | TRBJ1-4 | . | TRBD1 | TRBV28
CASSPGQSSYEQYF | TGCGCCAGCAGCCCGGGACAGAGCTCCTACGAGCAGTACTTC | TRBJ2-7 | . | TRBD1 | TRBV5-1
CATRGGPYEQYF | TGCGCCACCCGGGGAGGTCCCTACGAGCAGTACTTC | TRBJ2-7 | once | . | TRBV10-2
CASSEVRGQPQHF | TGTGCCAGCAGTGAAGTCAGGGGACAGCCCCAGCATTTT | TRBJ1-5 | once | . | TRBV6-1
CASSLLGGNTEAFF | TGTGCCAGCAGCTTACTGGGGGGAAACACTGAAGCTTTCTTT | TRBJ1-1 | . | . | TRBV7-3
CASVDRDYGYTF | TGTGCCAGCGTAGACAGGGACTATGGCTACACCTTC | TRBJ1-2 | . | TRBD1 | TRBV6-5
CASSKALAGATFSSYNEQFF | TGTGCCAGCAGCAAAGCGCTCGCAGGGGCAACTTTTAGCTCCTACAATGAGCAGTTCTTC | TRBJ2-1 | . | . | TRBV21-1
CASRRGGNTEAFF | TGTGCCAGCAGAAGGGGAGGGAACACTGAAGCTTTCTTT | TRBJ1-1 | . | . | TRBV2
CASSPPHQGAVSNQPQHF | TGTGCCAGCTCACCTCCTCACCAGGGGGCTGTGAGCAATCAGCCCCAGCATTTT | TRBJ1-5 | . | TRBD1 | TRBV18
CASSYSPGSSYEQYF | TGTGCCAGCAGTTACTCTCCCGGGAGTTCCTACGAGCAGTACTTC | TRBJ2-7 | . | . | TRBV6-5
CAITGDRNQPQHF | TGTGCCATCACCGGGGACAGAAATCAGCCCCAGCATTTT | TRBJ1-5 | . | TRBD1 | TRBV10-3
CASSISAYLYGYTF | TGCGCCAGCAGCATATCAGCGTACCTCTATGGCTACACCTTC | TRBJ1-2 | . | . | TRBV5-1
CASSRIKDRGNEQFF | TGTGCCAGCAGCCGAATTAAGGACAGGGGTAATGAGCAGTTCTTC | TRBJ2-1 | . | TRBD1 | TRBV7-9
CSVTSGYYNEQFF | TGCAGCGTGACTAGCGGGTATTACAATGAGCAGTTCTTC | TRBJ2-1 | . | TRBD2 | TRBV29-1
CASSVIARVGDNTEAFF | TGTGCCAGCAGCGTCATAGCCAGGGTTGGGGATAACACTGAAGCTTTCTTT | TRBJ1-1 | . | . | TRBV9
CASSNRNTNYGYTF | TGTGCCAGTAGTAACAGGAATACTAACTATGGCTACACCTTC | TRBJ1-2 | . | . | TRBV19
CASSEEAGTYQETQYF | TGTGCCAGCAGCGAGGAGGCGGGGACGTACCAAGAGACCCAGTACTTC | TRBJ2-5 | . | . | TRBV5-6
CASSELSGYNEQFF | TGTGCCAGCAGTGAACTAAGCGGGTACAATGAGCAGTTCTTC | TRBJ2-1 | . | . | TRBV6-1
CASSSSLDRGRNQPQHF | TGTGCCAGCAGCTCCAGTTTAGACAGGGGGAGGAACCAGCCCCAGCATTTT | TRBJ1-5 | once | TRBD1 | TRBV7-9
CASSLAQNTEAFF | TGTGCCAGCAGCTTGGCACAGAACACTGAAGCTTTCTTT | TRBJ1-1 | . | . | TRBV5-6
CASSTGAEAFF | TGTGCCAGTAGTACAGGGGCCGAAGCTTTCTTT | TRBJ1-1 | once | TRBD1 | TRBV6-6
CASSGREQGGEGEQYF | TGTGCCAGCAGCGGTAGGGAACAGGGGGGAGAGGGCGAGCAGTACTTC | TRBJ2-7 | . | TRBD1 | TRBV7-9
CASSVGGGPVTGELFF | TGTGCCAGCAGCGTGGGGGGAGGGCCGGTTACCGGGGAGCTGTTTTTT | TRBJ2-2 | . | TRBD2 | TRBV9
CASSSEGWDEQFF | TGTGCCAGCAGCTCGGAGGGTTGGGATGAGCAGTTCTTC | TRBJ2-1 | . | . | TRBV7-9
CASSLDSGGALETQYF | TGTGCCAGCAGCTTGGATAGCGGGGGGGCCTTAGAGACCCAGTACTTC | TRBJ2-5 | . | TRBD2 | TRBV5-4